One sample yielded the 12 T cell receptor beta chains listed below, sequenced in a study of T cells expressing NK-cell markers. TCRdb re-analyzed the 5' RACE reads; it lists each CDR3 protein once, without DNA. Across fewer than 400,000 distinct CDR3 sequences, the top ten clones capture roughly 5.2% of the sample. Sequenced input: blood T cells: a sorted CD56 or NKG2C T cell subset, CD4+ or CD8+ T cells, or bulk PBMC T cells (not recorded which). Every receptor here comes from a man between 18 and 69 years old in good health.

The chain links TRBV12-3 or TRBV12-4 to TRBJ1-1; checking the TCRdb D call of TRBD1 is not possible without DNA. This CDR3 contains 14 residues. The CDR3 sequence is CASSLDRVRTEAFF.

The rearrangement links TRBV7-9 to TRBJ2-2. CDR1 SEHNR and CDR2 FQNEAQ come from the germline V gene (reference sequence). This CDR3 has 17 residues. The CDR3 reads CASSPPNTHYDTGELFF.

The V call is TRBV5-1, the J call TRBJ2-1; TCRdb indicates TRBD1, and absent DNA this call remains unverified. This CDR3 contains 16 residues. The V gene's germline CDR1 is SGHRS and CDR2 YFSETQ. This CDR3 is CASSLAGGPLVNEQFF.

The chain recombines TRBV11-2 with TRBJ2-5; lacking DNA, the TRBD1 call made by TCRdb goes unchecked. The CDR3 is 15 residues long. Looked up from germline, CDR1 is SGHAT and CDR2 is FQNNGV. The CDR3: CASSSGQGAEETQYF.

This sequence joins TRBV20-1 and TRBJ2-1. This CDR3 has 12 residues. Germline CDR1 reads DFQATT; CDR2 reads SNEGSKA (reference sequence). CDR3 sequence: CSARDPDSEQFF.

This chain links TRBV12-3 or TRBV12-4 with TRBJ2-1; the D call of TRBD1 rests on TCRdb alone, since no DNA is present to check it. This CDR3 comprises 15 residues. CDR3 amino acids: CASSSGFRQINEQFF.

The CDR3 is CASSEIQGRRQPQHF. The rearrangement joins TRBV6-1 to TRBJ1-5; TCRdb's assignment of TRBD1 cannot be checked, as there is no DNA. CDR3 size: 15 residues. Germline V gives CDR1 MNHNS, CDR2 SASEGT.

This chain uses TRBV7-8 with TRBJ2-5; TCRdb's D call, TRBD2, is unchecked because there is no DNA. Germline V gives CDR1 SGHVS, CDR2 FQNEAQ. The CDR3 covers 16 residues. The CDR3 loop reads CASSLLAGGEQETQYF.

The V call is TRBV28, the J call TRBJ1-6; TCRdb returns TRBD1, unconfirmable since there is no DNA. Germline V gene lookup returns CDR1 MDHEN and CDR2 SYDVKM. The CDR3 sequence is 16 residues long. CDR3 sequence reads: CASSDHRAKYNSPLHF.

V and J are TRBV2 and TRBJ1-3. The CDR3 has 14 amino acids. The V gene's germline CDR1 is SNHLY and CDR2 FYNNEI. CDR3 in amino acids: CASSEGSSGNTIYF.

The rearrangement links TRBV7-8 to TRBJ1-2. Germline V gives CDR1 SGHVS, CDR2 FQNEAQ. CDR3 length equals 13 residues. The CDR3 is CASSRTLNYGYTF.

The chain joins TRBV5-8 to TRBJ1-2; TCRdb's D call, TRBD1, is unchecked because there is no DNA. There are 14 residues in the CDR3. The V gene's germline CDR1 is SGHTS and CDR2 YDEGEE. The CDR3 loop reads CASSRGQGYYGYTF.